These 3 T cell receptor beta chains were all obtained from the same sample, sequenced in a study of T cell responses to AZD1222 COVID-19 vaccine. The method was immunoSEQ multiplex PCR; TCRdb's version includes in-frame clones alone and lacks a portion of them. Of fewer than 180,000 clones in the sample, more than 80% were seen once. The starting material was peripheral blood, obtained 28 days after the second AZD1222 dose. Receptors were obtained from an adult who received the AZD1222 COVID-19 vaccine.

The rearrangement uses TRBV7-9 and TRBJ1-1; 8 bases are a match to TRBD1. The CDR3 contains 14 residues. With V trimmed by 5 bases and J by 5 bases, 7 bases remained unmatched. CDR1 and CDR2 from the germline V gene are SEHNR and FQNEAQ (reference sequence). CDR3 DNA sequence: TGTGCCAGCAGCCCCCAGGGGGCGAGGACTGAAGCTTTCTTT. Translation gives CASSPQGARTEAFF.

V usage is TRBV6-1 and J usage is TRBJ2-3, with 10 bases aligning to TRBD2. The CDR3 spans 16 residues. The germline V gene encodes CDR1 MNHNS and CDR2 SASEGT. With 2 bases clipped from V and 5 bases from J, the junction kept 7 bases outside the gene matches. This CDR3 is CASSEWSGRAEDTQYF. CDR3 coding DNA: TGTGCCAGCAGTGAATGGAGCGGGAGGGCCGAAGATACGCAGTATTTT.

The rearrangement links TRBV6-6 to TRBJ1-2, with a tentative D call TRBD1 (5 bases). Germline loops: CDR1 MNHNY, CDR2 SVGAGI (reference sequence). Trimming took off 0 bases at V and 5 bases at J, with 7 bases between the two ends. The CDR3 has 13 residues. The DNA of the CDR3 is TGTGCCAGCAGTTACTCCCGACAGTATGGCTACACCTTC. Its translation is CASSYSRQYGYTF.